The text below deals with one TCR beta chain. The data were taken from a study of blood T cell repertoires in COVID-19. Seattle's enrolled individuals joined amid active infection and were then monitored longitudinally. This CDR3 region has 16 residues. The germline V gene has CDR1 MGHDK and CDR2 SYGVNS. The V end was cut by 0 bases, the J end by 4 bases, with 13 bases between. Using immunoSEQ multiplex PCR, the repertoire was profiled, and TCRdb retains in-frame clones only, with some absent. The sample has about 160,000 clones, around 92% seen once; the top ten hold nearly 5%. Sample: peripheral blood. The rearrangement uses TRBV25-1 and TRBJ2-1; possible D gene TRBD1, 6 bases. The receptor's source is a man aged 25 to 40 with COVID-19, enrolled during active disease. The CDR3 reads CASSEYRGSVYNEQFF. CDR3 bases: TGTGCCAGCAGTGAATACAGGGGATCCGTTTACAATGAGCAGTTCTTC.